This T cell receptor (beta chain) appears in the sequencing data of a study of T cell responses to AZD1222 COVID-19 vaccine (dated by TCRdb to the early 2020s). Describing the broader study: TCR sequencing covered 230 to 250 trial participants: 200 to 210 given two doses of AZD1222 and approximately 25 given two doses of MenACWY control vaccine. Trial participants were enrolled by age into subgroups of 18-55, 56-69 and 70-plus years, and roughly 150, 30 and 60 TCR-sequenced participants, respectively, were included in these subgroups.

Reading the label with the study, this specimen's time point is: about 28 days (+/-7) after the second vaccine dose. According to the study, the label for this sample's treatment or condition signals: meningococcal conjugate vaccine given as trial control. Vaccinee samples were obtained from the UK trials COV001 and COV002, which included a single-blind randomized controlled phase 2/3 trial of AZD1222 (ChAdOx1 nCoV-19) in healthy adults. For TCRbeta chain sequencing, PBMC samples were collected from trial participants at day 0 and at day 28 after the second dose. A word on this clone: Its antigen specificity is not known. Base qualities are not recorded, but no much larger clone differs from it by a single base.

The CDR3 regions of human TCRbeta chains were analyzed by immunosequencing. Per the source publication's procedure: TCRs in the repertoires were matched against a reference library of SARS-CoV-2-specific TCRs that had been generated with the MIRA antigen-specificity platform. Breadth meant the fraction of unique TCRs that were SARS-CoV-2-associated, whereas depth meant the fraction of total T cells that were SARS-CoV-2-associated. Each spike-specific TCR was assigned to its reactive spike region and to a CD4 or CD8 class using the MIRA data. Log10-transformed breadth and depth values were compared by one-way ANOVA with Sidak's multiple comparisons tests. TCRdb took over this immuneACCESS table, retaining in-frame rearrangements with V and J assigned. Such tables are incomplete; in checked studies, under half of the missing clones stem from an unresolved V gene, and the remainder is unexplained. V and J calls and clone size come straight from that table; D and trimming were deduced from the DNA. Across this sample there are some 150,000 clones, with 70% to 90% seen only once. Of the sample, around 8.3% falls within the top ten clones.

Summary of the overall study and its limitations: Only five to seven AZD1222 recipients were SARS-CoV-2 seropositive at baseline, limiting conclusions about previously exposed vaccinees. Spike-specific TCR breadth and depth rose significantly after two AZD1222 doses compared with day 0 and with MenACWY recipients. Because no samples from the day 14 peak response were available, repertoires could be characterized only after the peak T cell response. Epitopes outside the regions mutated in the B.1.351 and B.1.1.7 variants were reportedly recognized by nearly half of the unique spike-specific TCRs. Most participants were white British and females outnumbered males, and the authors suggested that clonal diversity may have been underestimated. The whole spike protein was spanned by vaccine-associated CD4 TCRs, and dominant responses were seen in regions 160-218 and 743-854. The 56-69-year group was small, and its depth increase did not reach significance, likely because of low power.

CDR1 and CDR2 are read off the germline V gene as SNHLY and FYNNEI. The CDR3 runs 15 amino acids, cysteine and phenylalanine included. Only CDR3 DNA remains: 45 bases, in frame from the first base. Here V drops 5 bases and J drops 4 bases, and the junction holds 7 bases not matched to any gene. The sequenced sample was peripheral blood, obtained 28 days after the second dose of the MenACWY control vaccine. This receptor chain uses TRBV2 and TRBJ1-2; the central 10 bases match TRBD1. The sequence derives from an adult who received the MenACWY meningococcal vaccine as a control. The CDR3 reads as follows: CASSPEGTGVYGYTF. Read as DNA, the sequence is TGTGCCAGCAGTCCGGAGGGGACAGGGGTCTATGGCTACACCTTC.